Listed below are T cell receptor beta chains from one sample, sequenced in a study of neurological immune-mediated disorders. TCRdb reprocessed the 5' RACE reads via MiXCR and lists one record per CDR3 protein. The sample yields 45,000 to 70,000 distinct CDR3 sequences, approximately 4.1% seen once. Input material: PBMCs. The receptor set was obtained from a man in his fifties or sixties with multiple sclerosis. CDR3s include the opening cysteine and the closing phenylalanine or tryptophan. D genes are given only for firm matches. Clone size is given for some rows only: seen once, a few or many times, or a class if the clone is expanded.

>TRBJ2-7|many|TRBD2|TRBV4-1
TGCGCCAGCAGCCAAGTAACAGCGGGGGGGCTCTACGAGCAGTACTTC
CASSQVTAGGLYEQYF
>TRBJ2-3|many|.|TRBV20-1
TGCAGTGCTAGAGAAGGTGCTAGCACAGATACGCAGTATTTT
CSAREGASTDTQYF
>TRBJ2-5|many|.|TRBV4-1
TGCGCCAGCAGCCAAGAGGCCAGCGGGGAGACCCAGTACTTC
CASSQEASGETQYF
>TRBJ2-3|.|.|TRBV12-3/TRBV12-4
TGTGCCAGCAGTCCAAAGCCAGATACGCAATATTTT
CASSPKPDTQYF
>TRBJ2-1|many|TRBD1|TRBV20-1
TGCAGTGTTTCACAGGGGGCCTTTAGCTCCTACAATGAGCAGTTCTTC
CSVSQGAFSSYNEQFF
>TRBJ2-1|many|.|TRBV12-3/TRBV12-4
TGTGCCAGCAGTTTGGGGGCTAATGAGCAGTTCTTC
CASSLGANEQFF
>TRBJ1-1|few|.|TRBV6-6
TGTGCCAGCAGGACCGACAGTCTGAACACTGAAGCTTTCTTT
CASRTDSLNTEAFF
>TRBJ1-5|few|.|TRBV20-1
TGCAGTGCTAGAGGTTTGGCAGGGGAAAGTCAGCCCCAGCATTTT
CSARGLAGESQPQHF
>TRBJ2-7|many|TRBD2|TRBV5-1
TGCGCCAGCAGCTTGACCCTACCGGGACTAGCGGGGCAACTCCCCTACGAGCAGTACTTC
CASSLTLPGLAGQLPYEQYF
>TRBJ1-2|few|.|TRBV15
TGTGCGGGTATCTTCTATGGCTACACCTTC
CAGIFYGYTF
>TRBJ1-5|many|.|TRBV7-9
TGTGCCAGCAGACGGGACGGCAGCAATCAGCCCCAGCATTTT
CASRRDGSNQPQHF
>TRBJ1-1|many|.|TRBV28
TGTGCCAGCAGTTTAGGGACGGAGGATGAAGCTTTCTTT
CASSLGTEDEAFF
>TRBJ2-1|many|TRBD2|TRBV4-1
TGCGCCAGCAGCCCAGCGGGAGGGGTAGTCAATGAGCAGTTCTTC
CASSPAGGVVNEQFF
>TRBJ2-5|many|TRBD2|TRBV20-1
TGCAGTGCTAGGGGGGGGCAAAGCGGGAGGGCCTGGGGGGAGACCCAGTACTTC
CSARGGQSGRAWGETQYF
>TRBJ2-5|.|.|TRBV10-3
TGTGCCATCAGCGACGTAGGCACACAAGAGACCCAGTACTTC
CAISDVGTQETQYF
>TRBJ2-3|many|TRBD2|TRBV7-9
TGTGCCAGCAGCTTTCCCCCTCGACTAGCGGGGAACACAGATACGCAGTATTTT
CASSFPPRLAGNTDTQYF
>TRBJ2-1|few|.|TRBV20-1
.
CSSSGRTNEQFF
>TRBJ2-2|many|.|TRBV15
TGTGCCACCAGCAGAGGGGTGGCAGCGAACACCGGGGAGCTGTTTTTT
CATSRGVAANTGELFF
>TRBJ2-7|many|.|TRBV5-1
TGCGCCAGCAGCTTCACCGGGACAAACTCCTACGAGCAGTACTTC
CASSFTGTNSYEQYF
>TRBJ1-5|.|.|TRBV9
TGTGCCAGCAGCGCGAATGGCCCCAATAGCAATCAGCCCCAGCATTTT
CASSANGPNSNQPQHF
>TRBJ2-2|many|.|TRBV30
TGTGCCTGGGGGGGGTTGGTAGCCACCGGGGAGCTGTTTTTT
CAWGGLVATGELFF
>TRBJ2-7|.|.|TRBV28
TGTGCCAGCAATCCCCGGGACCACGCCTACGAGCAGTACTTC
CASNPRDHAYEQYF
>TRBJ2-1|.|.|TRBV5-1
TGCGCCAGCAGCGAGCCAGGGATTGAGCAGTTCTTC
CASSEPGIEQFF
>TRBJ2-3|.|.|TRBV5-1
TGCGCCAGCAGCACCGGACCTGCAGATACGCAGTATTTT
CASSTGPADTQYF
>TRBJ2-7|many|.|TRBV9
TGTGCCAGCAAACCGGACGTCGGTGGGAACGAGCAGTACTTC
CASKPDVGGNEQYF
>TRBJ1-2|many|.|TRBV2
TGTGCCAGCAGGGTCCGGGACACTGAAAACTATGGCTACACCTTC
CASRVRDTENYGYTF
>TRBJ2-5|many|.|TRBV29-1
TGCAGCGTTGAATACGGGGACCAACAAGAGACCCAGTACTTC
CSVEYGDQQETQYF
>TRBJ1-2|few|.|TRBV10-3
TGTGCCATCAGTGAGCACCCAAACTATGGCTACACCTTC
CAISEHPNYGYTF
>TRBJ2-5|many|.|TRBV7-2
TGTGCCAGCAGCTTAGAGCCGCCGGGGACACTCCAAGAGACCCAGTACTTC
CASSLEPPGTLQETQYF
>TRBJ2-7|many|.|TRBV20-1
TGCAGTGGCGCAGGGCGCTCCTACGAGCAGTACTTC
CSGAGRSYEQYF
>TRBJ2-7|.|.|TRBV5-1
TGCGCCAGCAGCACCCGGGAAACGAGTTACGAGCAGTACTTC
CASSTRETSYEQYF
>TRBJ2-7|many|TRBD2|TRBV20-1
TGCAGTGCTAGAGTGACTAGCGGGGCCCCCTACGAGCAGTACTTC
CSARVTSGAPYEQYF
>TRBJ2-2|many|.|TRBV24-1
TGTGCCACCAGTGAAAGAGACACCGGGGAGCTGTTTTTT
CATSERDTGELFF
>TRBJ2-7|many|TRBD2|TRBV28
TGTGCCAGCAGTTTATCGGGGGGGGGTTACGAGCAGTACTTC
CASSLSGGGYEQYF
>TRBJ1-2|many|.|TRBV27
TGTGCCAGCAGTTTATCGGCTGGGGGGGAATTCTATGGCTACACCTTC
CASSLSAGGEFYGYTF
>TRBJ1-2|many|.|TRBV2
TGTGCCAGCCTCTCGGAATTGGCTTATGGCTACACCTTC
CASLSELAYGYTF
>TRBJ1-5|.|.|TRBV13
TGTGCCAGCAGCTTAAGAGGGAACAATCAGCCCCAGCATTTT
CASSLRGNNQPQHF
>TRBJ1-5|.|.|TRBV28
TGTGCCAGCAGCCTTCGCGGGGGAGATCAGCCCCAGCATTTT
CASSLRGGDQPQHF
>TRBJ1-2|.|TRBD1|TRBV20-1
TGCAGTGCTAGAGACCGAGGACAGGGTTACTATGGCTACACCTTC
CSARDRGQGYYGYTF
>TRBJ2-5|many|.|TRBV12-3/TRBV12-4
TGTGCCAGCGGGCTTAAGGGAGAGACCCAGTACTTC
CASGLKGETQYF
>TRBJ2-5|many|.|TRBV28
TGTGCCAGCCAAGTTTGGGCAGGGAGAGAGACCCAGTACTTC
CASQVWAGRETQYF
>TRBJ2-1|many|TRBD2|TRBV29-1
TGCAGCCTCCTAGCGGGAGCCAGTGGGGATGAGCAGTTCTTC
CSLLAGASGDEQFF
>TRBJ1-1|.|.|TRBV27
TGTGCCAGCAGTTTATCCGCACCCCCAGGCTTGACTGAAGCTTTCTTT
CASSLSAPPGLTEAFF
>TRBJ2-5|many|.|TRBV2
TGTGCCAGCAAGGAAACCGGGACTTGGGAGACCCAGTACTTC
CASKETGTWETQYF
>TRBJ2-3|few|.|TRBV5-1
TGCGCCAGCACTCCTACCGGCGCGGCATCCACAGATACGCAGTATTTT
CASTPTGAASTDTQYF
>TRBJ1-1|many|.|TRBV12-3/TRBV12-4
TGTGCCAGCAGTTTAGGGGCAGAAGCTTTCTTT
CASSLGAEAFF
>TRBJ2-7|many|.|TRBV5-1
TGCGCCAGCAGCGAGGACTATCTTGGGGGTAGATACGAGCAGTACTTC
CASSEDYLGGRYEQYF
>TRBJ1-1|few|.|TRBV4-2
TGTGCCAGCAGCTACCGTGAGGTAGAAAGTCGTGCTGAAGCTTTCTTT
CASSYREVESRAEAFF
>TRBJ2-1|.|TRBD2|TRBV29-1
TGCAGCGTGCCTAGCGGGGGCGGCTCCTACAATGAGCAGTTCTTC
CSVPSGGGSYNEQFF
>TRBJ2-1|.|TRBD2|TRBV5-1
TGCGCCAGCAGAGAGCGGGGGGGGTCCTACAATGAGCAGTTCTTC
CASRERGGSYNEQFF
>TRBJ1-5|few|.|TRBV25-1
TGTGCCAGCAGCCCAACCGGGGTTGGCAATCAGCCCCAGCATTTT
CASSPTGVGNQPQHF
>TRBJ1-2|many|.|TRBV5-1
TGCGCCAGCAGCTTTAGCAGGGGATGGAGCTATGGCTACACCTTC
CASSFSRGWSYGYTF
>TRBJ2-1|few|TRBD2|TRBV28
TGTGCCAGCAGCATACGGGGGGATGAGCAGTTCTTC
CASSIRGDEQFF
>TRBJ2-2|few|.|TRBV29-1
TGCAGCGTCGAGGGCCCGAACATCGGGGAGCTGTTTTTT
CSVEGPNIGELFF
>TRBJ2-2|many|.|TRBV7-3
TGTGCCAGCAGCTTACAGCCCTCAATGGGGGAGCTGTTTTTT
CASSLQPSMGELFF